The clone carrying this T cell receptor (beta chain) was counted only a few times. Its specificity is not known. The sample comes from a study of identical twins. Carrying unique molecular identifiers, the cDNA also gained a universal primer site through template switching. A single record per CDR3 protein comes from TCRdb applying MiXCR to the 5' RACE reads. The sample lists more than 400,000 distinct CDR3 sequences; 15% were seen once. The CDR3 runs to 15 residues. Germline V CDR1 and CDR2: SGHRS, YFSETQ. V lost 0 bases, J lost 5 bases, and 12 bases lay in between. Study-level points and caveats: A lower insertion count was a feature of abundant cord blood beta clonotypes, with no such feature in memory repertoires. The models gave estimates that fell short of the out-of-frame TCR alpha sharing seen in monozygotic twins. In beta out-of-frame sequences, the excess sharing between twins was weaker.

These sequences were also reported in another study, on yellow fever vaccine responses in identical twins.

Sequenced sample: CD4+ T cells sorted from blood. This chain connects TRBV5-1 to TRBJ2-1; D possibly uses TRBD1 or TRBD2 (5 bases each). This receptor was identified in a young woman in good health. CDR3 loop: CASSLEGTPNNEQFF. In DNA, the CDR3 is TGCGCCAGCAGCTTGGAGGGGACCCCTAACAATGAGCAGTTCTTC.